This TCR beta chain was found in a study of blood T cell repertoires in COVID-19. The overall study: Collection of acute and convalescent COVID-19 samples took place in the United States, Italy and Spain. PBMCs, B-cell-depleted T cells, or T cells were the source of the cDNA or gDNA that made up the material.

Sequencing was performed with immunoSEQ multiplex PCR; in TCRdb, only in-frame clones are kept and a portion is missing. The table has 350,000 to 400,000 clones, about 89% seen once. Adults between roughly 18 and 89 years of age took part from under 25 US areas. Assignments of participants to cohorts depended upon their own reported clinical history. This TCR derives from a middle-aged woman who had been exposed to COVID-19. The sequencing sample was made of PBMCs or T cells enriched from blood (not recorded which).

CDR3 bases: TGTGCCAGCAGAATAAACACTGAAGCTTTCTTT. Residues: CASRINTEAFF. This rearrangement joins TRBV6-5 to TRBJ1-1; D ambiguous. This CDR3 is 11 amino acids long. Germline V CDR1 and CDR2: MNHEY, SVGAGI. V shed 6 bases and J shed 2 bases, with 4 bases lying between them.